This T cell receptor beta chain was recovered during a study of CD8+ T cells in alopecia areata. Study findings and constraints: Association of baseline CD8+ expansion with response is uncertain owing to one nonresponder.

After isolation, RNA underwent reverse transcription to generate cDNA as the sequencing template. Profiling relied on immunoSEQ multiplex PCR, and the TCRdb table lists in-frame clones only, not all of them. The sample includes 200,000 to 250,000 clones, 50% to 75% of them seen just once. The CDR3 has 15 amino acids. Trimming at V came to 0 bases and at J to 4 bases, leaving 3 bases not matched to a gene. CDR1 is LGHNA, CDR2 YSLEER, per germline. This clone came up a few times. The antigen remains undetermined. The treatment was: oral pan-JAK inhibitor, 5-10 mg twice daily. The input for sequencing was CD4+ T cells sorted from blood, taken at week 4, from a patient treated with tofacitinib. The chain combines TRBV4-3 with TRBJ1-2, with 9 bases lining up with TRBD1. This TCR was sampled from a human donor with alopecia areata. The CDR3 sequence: CASSQDRGQGYGYTF. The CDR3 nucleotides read TGCGCCAGCAGCCAAGATCGGGGACAGGGCTATGGCTACACCTTC.